The 19 T cell receptor beta chains in this list originate from one sample, sequenced in a study of molecular identifiers for immune sequencing clone quantification. TCRdb reprocessed the PCR reads with MiXCR, giving one entry per CDR3 protein. Of approximately 500,000 distinct CDR3 sequences detected, over 20% appear once; the ten largest clones hold 0.84%. Sequenced sample: naive CD8+ T cells from blood, with Jurkat cell RNA spiked in. Stated subset: FACS-sorted CD8+CD4-CCR7+CD45RA+ naive T cells. Every receptor here comes from a human donor in good health. Some libraries in this study had Jurkat cell RNA spiked in.

This clonotype was detected ten times or more. The chain has TRBV5-6 and TRBJ1-5; no clear D. CDR1 and CDR2 (germline): SGHDT, YYEEEE. The CDR3 runs 13 residues. The V end lost 3 bases, the J end lost 4 bases, and 8 bases lay between the germline ends. The CDR3 DNA sequence: TGTGCCAGCAGCTGGCAGGAAAATCAGCCCCAGCATTTT. Translation gives CASSWQENQPQHF.

A remark on this clonotype: A read error is possible here, since a much larger clone lies one base away. Since the CDR3 does not end with the conserved phenylalanine or tryptophan, this likely comes from a read error. V and J are TRBV24-1 and TRBJ2-3; 7 positions agree with TRBD1. This CDR3 comprises 14 residues. The germline gives CDR1 KGHDR, CDR2 SFDVKD. J gave up 2 bases and V 6 bases, and 4 bases lay outside the gene matches. The CDR3 loop is CATSRQGLTDTQYL. In DNA form, the CDR3 reads TGTGCCACCAGTCGACAGGGCCTCACAGATACGCAGTATCTT.

The CDR3 region is CASSQGQTQPQHF. The CDR3 nucleotides are TGCGCCAGCAGCCAAGGGCAGACCCAACCCCAGCATTTT. This chain uses TRBV4-3 with TRBJ1-5; D remains ambiguous. CDR1 and CDR2 (germline): LGHNA, YSLEER. The CDR3 contains 13 residues. Trimming removed 1 base from V and 10 bases from J, with 11 bases in between.

This clonotype showed up many times. The chain joins TRBV4-3 to TRBJ2-7; D unresolved. V was shortened by 6 bases and J by 7 bases, with 4 bases between the two germline ends. CDR3 length: 9 amino acids. The germline gives CDR1 LGHNA, CDR2 YSLEER. The CDR3 protein is CASRREQYF. CDR3 bases: TGCGCCAGCAGGAGGGAGCAGTACTTC.

This clonotype was counted between two and nine times. The chain joins TRBV9 to TRBJ2-2; D uncertain. The CDR3 runs 14 residues. V dropped 0 bases and J dropped 1 base, with 4 bases sitting between them. Per germline, CDR1 SGDLS and CDR2 YYNGEE. The CDR3 sequence: CASSVGGNTGELFF. The CDR3, as DNA: TGTGCCAGCAGCGTAGGAGGGAACACCGGGGAGCTGTTTTTT.

This clonotype was counted a few times. DNA of the CDR3: TGTGCCAGCAGCATTAGCGGAGGGTTAATCTACAATGAGCAGTTCTTC. It yields the protein CASSISGGLIYNEQFF. This chain links TRBV7-9 with TRBJ2-1, with D tentatively TRBD2 (6 bases). Trimming pared 5 bases from V and 3 bases from J, leaving 17 bases between. Germline assignment: CDR1 SEHNR and CDR2 FQNEAQ (reference sequence). The length of the CDR3 is 16 residues.

Note on this clonotype: It may be a read error: a sequence one base away is much more abundant. The V and J genes are TRBV9 and TRBJ1-5, with D tentatively TRBD1 (5 bases). The CDR3 runs to 16 residues. Per the germline V gene, CDR1 is SGDLS and CDR2 is YYNGEE. CDR3 sequence reads: CARSPTGDISNQPQHF. In nucleotides, the CDR3 is TGTGCCCGCAGCCCAACAGGAGATATTAGCAATCAGCCCCAGCATTTT.

This clonotype was counted many times. The V gene is TRBV5-5, the J gene TRBJ2-7; TRBD1 aligns across 8 bases. In germline, CDR1 is SGHKS, CDR2 YYEKEE (reference sequence). The trim removed 5 bases at V and 3 bases at J, leaving 7 bases unmatched. There are 14 residues in the CDR3. The CDR3 sequence: CASRTGQGHYEQYF. Here the CDR3 DNA reads TGTGCCAGCAGAACTGGACAGGGTCACTACGAGCAGTACTTC.

The chain uses TRBV2 and TRBJ2-7; D gene unclear. This CDR3 spans 14 amino acids. Germline values: CDR1 SNHLY, CDR2 FYNNEI. The V end was cut by 1 base, the J end by 0 bases, with 7 bases between. CDR3 bases: TGTGCCAGCAGTGAAGACGGGCGCTCCTACGAGCAGTACTTC. Translating it yields CASSEDGRSYEQYF.

This clonotype was recorded many times. This chain uses TRBV2 with TRBJ2-7, with 11 bases fitting TRBD2. Germline V gives CDR1 SNHLY, CDR2 FYNNEI. The CDR3 length is 15 residues. V was clipped by 6 bases and J by 3 bases; unmatched bases: 7. The CDR3 protein is CASRPTSGGNYEQYF. CDR3 nucleotides: TGTGCCAGCAGACCAACTAGCGGGGGAAACTACGAGCAGTACTTC.

V gene TRBV7-9 combines with J gene TRBJ2-1; 13 positions agree with TRBD2. CDR3 length equals 16 residues. The germline V gene encodes CDR1 SEHNR and CDR2 FQNEAQ (reference sequence). V trimming: 5 bases; J trimming: 1 base; junction bases outside the gene matches: 2. The CDR3 coding sequence is TGTGCCAGCAGCCAACTAGCGGGAGGGTCCTACAATGAGCAGTTCTTC. This sequence encodes CASSQLAGGSYNEQFF.

J is TRBJ2-7 and V is TRBV19; D possibly corresponds to TRBD1 (6 bases). CDR1 is LNHDA and CDR2 is SQIVND in the germline V gene (reference sequence). V was trimmed by 5 bases and J by 4 bases, leaving 12 bases between them. This CDR3 spans 13 amino acids. Written as DNA, the CDR3 is TGTGCCAGTAGTGCAGGGACAATTTACGAGCAGTACTTC. Its protein product is CASSAGTIYEQYF.

J is TRBJ2-1 and V is TRBV20-1, with 8 bases fitting TRBD2. V trimming: 5 bases; J trimming: 1 base; junction bases outside the gene matches: 7. Germline-derived CDR1 and CDR2 are DFQATT and SNEGSKA (reference sequence). The CDR3 is 15 residues long. In DNA, the CDR3 is TGCAGTGCTCCATCGGGGGGGCGATCCTACAATGAGCAGTTCTTC. This codes for CSAPSGGRSYNEQFF.

As for this clonotype: It may be a read error: a sequence one base away is much more abundant. The chain joins TRBV4-1 to TRBJ2-7; 10 nucleotides align to TRBD1. The CDR3 contains 14 residues. Germline V CDR1 and CDR2: MGHRA, YSYEKL. The CDR3 protein is CVSSQGTGEYEQYF. The DNA of the CDR3 is TGCGTCAGCAGCCAGGGGACAGGGGAGTACGAGCAGTACTTC.

In this sample, this clonotype turned up many times. The rearrangement joins TRBV5-1 to TRBJ2-7; TRBD2 matches 11 bases. The germline CDR1 and CDR2 sequences are SGHRS and YFSETQ. This CDR3 region has 17 residues. The ends lost 0 bases at V and 3 bases at J; junction bases unmatched: 8. The CDR3: CASSLGTSGGRRYEQYF. The CDR3 bases are TGCGCCAGCAGCTTGGGTACTAGCGGGGGCCGGCGCTACGAGCAGTACTTC.

This clonotype was detected many times. The CDR3 nucleotides are TGTGCCAGCAGCCTGGGGGCAACAACCTACGAGCAGTACTTC. Its protein product is CASSLGATTYEQYF. The V and J genes are TRBV6-2 or TRBV6-3 and TRBJ2-7; weak D call: TRBD1 (6 bases). CDR3 length equals 14 residues. V lost 6 bases, J lost 2 bases, and 14 bases lay in between. The germline V gene encodes CDR1 MNHEY and CDR2 SVGEGT.

In its sample, this clonotype was seen many times. The chain joins TRBV29-1 to TRBJ2-7, with TRBD1 identical over 9 bases. J gave up 3 bases and V 6 bases, and 9 bases lay outside the gene matches. Germline loops: CDR1 SQVTM, CDR2 ANQGSEA. The length of the CDR3 is 14 residues. In DNA form, the CDR3 reads TGCAGCGTCATCCCCTGGGACAGGGTCTACGAGCAGTACTTC. Translated, it gives CSVIPWDRVYEQYF.

This clonotype was recorded at least ten times. The chain has TRBV2 and TRBJ2-3, with D tentatively TRBD1 (6 bases). Trimming left V 9 bases short and J 0 bases short, with 31 bases between. The CDR3 runs 20 residues. The V gene's germline CDR1 is SNHLY and CDR2 FYNNEI. The CDR3: CASRTFILSDDRHSTDTQYF. The CDR3 DNA sequence: TGTGCCAGTCGGACCTTCATCCTTTCAGATGACAGGCATAGCACAGATACGCAGTATTTT.

This clonotype was counted ten times or more. This CDR3 reads CASSSLDEQAFGQPQHF. The CDR3 DNA reads TGTGCCAGCAGCTCTTTGGACGAACAGGCGTTTGGTCAGCCCCAGCATTTT. V usage is TRBV28 and J usage is TRBJ1-5; TRBD1 might be the D (5 bases). CDR3 length: 17 residues. V lost 6 bases and J 6 bases, leaving 24 bases between the germline ends. Germline CDR1 is MDHEN and CDR2 is SYDVKM.